The rows below give T cell receptor beta chains drawn from one sample of a study of blood T cell repertoires in COVID-19. Assay: immunoSEQ multiplex PCR; the TCRdb copy retains only in-frame clones and omits some. The sample consists of under 100,000 clones, under 90% of them appearing once. Sequences were obtained from peripheral blood. These receptors came from a man aged 55 to 69 with COVID-19, enrolled during active disease. The CDR3 runs from the conserved cysteine through the conserved F or W. D genes are given only for firm matches. Expanded clones are given a class, and other clones once, few, many or no size at all.

TRBJ1-5 . TRBV6-6 . TGTGCCCTTTCAGCAGGGGCAAATCAGCCCCAGCATTTT CALSAGANQPQHF
TRBJ2-3 . TRBV5-1 TRBD2 TGCGCCAGCAGCACTCGACTAGCGGGAGTCCCCGATACGCAGTATTTT CASSTRLAGVPDTQYF
TRBJ2-1 . TRBV2 . TGTGCCAGCATGGGGGGGCTAGCGGCCTCTCGAGAGCAGTTCTTC CASMGGLAASREQFF
TRBJ2-7 . TRBV12-5 . TGTGCTAGTGGTTTTAGGGCAGGGGATCCCACCTACGAGCAGTACTTC CASGFRAGDPTYEQYF
TRBJ2-1 . TRBV6-5 . TGTGCCAGCGAGCTTAGGGGGGGGAACAATGAGCAGTTCTTC CASELRGGNNEQFF
TRBJ1-2 . TRBV6-6 . TGTGCCAGCAGGCGACCGGGGGGGGGACATCTTAACTATGGCTACACCTTC CASRRPGGGHLNYGYTF
TRBJ1-6 . TRBV7-3 TRBD1 TGTGCCAGCAGCTTAACGGGGACAGAGAATTCACCCCTCCACTTT CASSLTGTENSPLHF
TRBJ1-5 . TRBV30 . TGTGCCTGGACAGGGGATTTCAATCAGCCCCAGCATTTT CAWTGDFNQPQHF
TRBJ1-1 few TRBV5-8 . TGTGCCAGCAGCTTACAGCCTGCGGGCACTGAAGCTTTCTTT CASSLQPAGTEAFF
TRBJ2-7 . TRBV6-5 . TGTGCCAGCAGTACCCTCACAGGGGGGGTCGGCGAGCAGTACTTC CASSTLTGGVGEQYF
TRBJ2-7 . TRBV2 TRBD1 TGTGCCAGCAGTGAATTGGGACAGGGCCCCTACGAGCAGTACTTC CASSELGQGPYEQYF
TRBJ1-3 . TRBV6-5 . TGTGCCAGCAGCCAGTCCGGGAGTTCTGGAAACACCATATATTTT CASSQSGSSGNTIYF
TRBJ2-6 few TRBV7-9 . TGTGCCAGCAGCTTAGGAGCCGGAGAGACCAACGTCCTGACTTTC CASSLGAGETNVLTF
TRBJ2-2 . TRBV11-2 . TGTGCCAGCAGCTTAGTGCGCGGGACCGGGGAGCTGTTTTTT CASSLVRGTGELFF
TRBJ1-6 . TRBV9 . TGTGCCAGCAGCGTAGACCGGGGCTCCTATAATTCACCCCTCCACTTT CASSVDRGSYNSPLHF
TRBJ2-2 . TRBV25-1 TRBD2 TGTGCCAGCAGTGAAGTTAGACTAGCGGGGCCCACCGGGGAGCTGTTTTTT CASSEVRLAGPTGELFF
TRBJ1-2 . TRBV19 TRBD1 TGTGCCAGACCCCCACAGGGGGCGATTGGGGCTAACTATGGCTACACCTTC CARPPQGAIGANYGYTF
TRBJ2-1 . TRBV29-1 TRBD1 TGCAGCGTCTGGCTCAGCACAGGGGTCTACAATGAGCAGTTCTTC CSVWLSTGVYNEQFF
TRBJ2-7 . TRBV18 TRBD1 TGTGCCAGCTCACACGGACAGGGAACCTACGAGCAGTACTTC CASSHGQGTYEQYF
TRBJ2-7 . TRBV5-1 . TGCGCCAGCAGCTTATCTCCGGGACAAACGACCTACGAGCAGTACTTC CASSLSPGQTTYEQYF
TRBJ1-1 . TRBV5-8 . TGTGCCAGCAGCCCTTTCTCGAACACTGAAGCTTTCTTT CASSPFSNTEAFF
TRBJ2-6 . TRBV5-1 . TGCGCCAGCAGCTTTTCCGGGAATGGGGCCAACGTCCTGACTTTC CASSFSGNGANVLTF
TRBJ1-5 once TRBV18 . TGTGCCAGCTCACCGGGGAGCGGCAATCAGCCCCAGCATTTT CASSPGSGNQPQHF
TRBJ1-5 . TRBV11-2 TRBD1 TGTGCCAGCAGCTCCGGGACAGGTAATCAGCCCCAGCATTTT CASSSGTGNQPQHF
TRBJ2-1 . TRBV5-1 TRBD2 TGCGCCAGCAGCTTGGAAGCGGGAGGGCCCGATGAGCAGTTCTTC CASSLEAGGPDEQFF
TRBJ2-3 . TRBV7-8 TRBD2 TGTGCCAGCAGCTTGGGCGGGAGGGGCACAGATACGCAGTATTTT CASSLGGRGTDTQYF
TRBJ2-1 . TRBV27 . TGTGCCAGCAGTCCAACGGGACAAGACAATGAGCAGTTCTTC CASSPTGQDNEQFF
TRBJ2-6 . TRBV18 . TGTGCCAGCTCCCCGACAGGCGGCGCTCCCTCTGGGGCCAACGTCCTGACTTTC CASSPTGGAPSGANVLTF
TRBJ1-1 . TRBV6-5 . TGTGCCAGCAGTCCGATAGACAGTATGAACACTGAAGCTTTCTTT CASSPIDSMNTEAFF
TRBJ2-1 . TRBV29-1 . TGCAGCGTTGAAACAACCTCGACTCTTATCTTC CSVETTSTLIF
TRBJ2-5 . TRBV6-2/TRBV6-3 . TGTGCCAGCAGTTACCCGGAAGAGACCCAGTACTTC CASSYPEETQYF
TRBJ2-1 few TRBV10-1 TRBD2 TGCGCCAGCAGTGAGTCGGTATTAGCGGGAGCTGAGCAGTTCTTC CASSESVLAGAEQFF
TRBJ2-4 . TRBV6-2/TRBV6-3 . TGTGCCAGCAGTCGCCTATCCGACATTCAGTACTTC CASSRLSDIQYF
TRBJ2-1 . TRBV24-1 TRBD2 TGTGCCACCAGTGATACGGTAGCGGGACCCTACAATGAGCAGTTCTTC CATSDTVAGPYNEQFF
TRBJ2-5 . TRBV24-1 TRBD1 TGTGCCACCAGTGAAACAGGGGACCCTACGGAGGAGACCCAGTACTTC CATSETGDPTEETQYF
TRBJ2-2 few TRBV4-1 TRBD2 TGCGCCAGCAGCCACTACGGACTAGCGGTAAACACCGGGGAGCTGTTTTTT CASSHYGLAVNTGELFF
TRBJ1-4 . TRBV18 . TGTGCCAGCGGTGAGGGTGCAACTAATGAAAAACTGTTTTTT CASGEGATNEKLFF
TRBJ2-1 . TRBV11-3 . TGTGCCAGCAGCTTAAGATCTCAAGGGAGAAATGAGCAGTTCTTC CASSLRSQGRNEQFF
TRBJ1-5 . TRBV7-2 . TGTGCCAGCAGCTTAGGGTCCCACGAGGGACAGCCCCAGCATTTT CASSLGSHEGQPQHF
TRBJ1-3 . TRBV7-8 . TGTGCCAGCAGCCGTGCCGGGGGTGGAAACACCATATATTTT CASSRAGGGNTIYF
TRBJ2-1 . TRBV29-1 . TGCAGCGCTACAAGCGATGAGCAGTTCTTC CSATSDEQFF
TRBJ2-5 once TRBV12-3/TRBV12-4 . TGTGCCAGCAGTTTCCAAGGGAGGGAGACCCAGTACTTC CASSFQGRETQYF
TRBJ1-5 few TRBV19 . TGTGCCAGTAGTATAGATGGGCCTCGGGGTGAACAGCCCCAGCATTTT CASSIDGPRGEQPQHF
TRBJ2-1 . TRBV6-2/TRBV6-3 TRBD2 TGTGCCAGCAGCCCCAGACTAGCGGGACCCTCCTACAATGAGCAGTTCTTC CASSPRLAGPSYNEQFF
TRBJ1-1 . TRBV7-9 . TGTGCCAGCAGCTTACAAACTGAAGCTTTCTTT CASSLQTEAFF
TRBJ2-5 . TRBV20-1 . TGCAGTGCGAGCAAAGAGACCCAGTACTTC CSASKETQYF
TRBJ2-7 . TRBV7-9 . TGTGCCAGCAGCTTAGGGGCAGGGGAACTCTACGAGCAGTACTTC CASSLGAGELYEQYF
TRBJ1-2 once TRBV29-1 TRBD1 TGCAGCGTGGCAGGGACAGGGGATCCTGGCTACACCTTC CSVAGTGDPGYTF
TRBJ1-3 . TRBV12-3/TRBV12-4 . TGTGCCAGCAGTTCCGGACAGATAGTATATTTT CASSSGQIVYF
TRBJ2-5 . TRBV6-5 . TGTGCCAGCAGTTACAGCAGGGGAAGGGGGCAAGAGACCCAGTACTTC CASSYSRGRGQETQYF
TRBJ1-3 few TRBV11-2 . TGTGCCAGCAGCTTTAGCACCTTAGCACGGCGTGGAAACACCATATATTTT CASSFSTLARRGNTIYF
TRBJ2-1 . TRBV4-2 TRBD2 TGTGCCAGCAGCCCCCCGGGAGGGAGGGGGATAAATGAGCAGTTCTTC CASSPPGGRGINEQFF